The table lists the clone carrying this T cell receptor beta chain with a count of one. The antigen is undetermined. CDR1 and CDR2 (germline): SGHDT, YYEEEE. CDR3 length: 13 amino acids. V was shortened by 4 bases and J by 7 bases, with 12 bases between the two germline ends. The data belong to a study of long-term antiretroviral therapy in people with HIV. Survey-level immunoSEQ v3.0 assays were run. Clones were read by immunoSEQ multiplex PCR, and TCRdb kept only the in-frame ones, dropping some. The sample contains roughly 15,000 clones, around nine tenths of which appear only once. Whole-study results and caveats: Blood in the study was drawn between about 2004 and 2017, possibly under older ART regimens, which may be less effective than current ones. Against controls, HIV repertoires showed narrower ranges of CDR3 length.

All donors provided no fewer than one pre-ART and no fewer than two post-ART PBMC samples. Specimens carried about 1-10 million cryopreserved PBMC before DNA extraction. This chain links TRBV5-6 with TRBJ1-5; D may be TRBD1 (5 bases). Here the sequenced sample was unsorted PBMCs, taken 6.9 years after starting antiretroviral therapy. The TCR sequence derives from a man aged 50 or older with HIV. CDR3 in DNA: TGTGCCAGCAGCGTGGGACCGCAGCAGCCCCAGCATTTT. Translation gives CASSVGPQQPQHF.